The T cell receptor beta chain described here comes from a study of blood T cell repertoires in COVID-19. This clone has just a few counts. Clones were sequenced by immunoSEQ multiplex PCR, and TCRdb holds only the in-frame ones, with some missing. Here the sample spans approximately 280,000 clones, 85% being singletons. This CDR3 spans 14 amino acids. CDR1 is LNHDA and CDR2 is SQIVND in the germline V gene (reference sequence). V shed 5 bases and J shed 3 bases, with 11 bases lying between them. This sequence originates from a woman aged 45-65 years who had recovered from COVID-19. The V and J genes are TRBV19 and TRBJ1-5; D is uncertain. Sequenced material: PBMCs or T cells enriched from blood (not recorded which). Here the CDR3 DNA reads TGTGCCAGTAGTCGTACAGTTAACAATCAGCCCCAGCATTTT. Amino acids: CASSRTVNNQPQHF.